The rows below give T cell receptor beta chains drawn from one sample of a study of blood T cells in healthy people across ages. A single record per CDR3 protein comes from TCRdb applying MiXCR to the 5' RACE reads. This table holds around 1.5 million distinct CDR3 sequences, about 32% found once. Source material: blood. These receptors were collected from a woman in her twenties or thirties in good health. Both conserved end residues are part of each CDR3. D genes are given only for firm matches. Some rows mark clone size as missing; the rest say once, few, many or name a class of expanded clone.

clone_size: -; j_call: TRBJ1-1; d_call: -; v_call: TRBV20-1; cdr3_nt: TGCAGTGCTCCCGGGGAGGGGAACACTGAAGCTTTCTTT; cdr3_aa: CSAPGEGNTEAFF
clone_size: -; j_call: TRBJ2-7; d_call: -; v_call: TRBV7-2; cdr3_nt: TGTACCAGCAGCTTAGATAAGGTCCTTTCTGGCTCCTACGAGCAGTACTTC; cdr3_aa: CTSSLDKVLSGSYEQYF
clone_size: -; j_call: TRBJ2-2; d_call: -; v_call: TRBV12-3/TRBV12-4; cdr3_nt: TGTGCCAGCAGTGTGGATGGGGAGCTGTTTTTT; cdr3_aa: CASSVDGELFF
clone_size: -; j_call: TRBJ2-3; d_call: -; v_call: TRBV21-1; cdr3_nt: TGTGCCAGCAGCAAAGCCCGAGACAGTGAGACAGATACGCAGTATTTT; cdr3_aa: CASSKARDSETDTQYF
clone_size: -; j_call: TRBJ2-1; d_call: -; v_call: TRBV11-2; cdr3_nt: TGTGCCAGCAGCTTAGATCGGACTCCTGAGCAGTTCTTC; cdr3_aa: CASSLDRTPEQFF
clone_size: -; j_call: TRBJ2-7; d_call: TRBD2; v_call: TRBV30; cdr3_nt: TGTGCCTGGAGTGTCAGATTCCTAGCGGGCCTTTACGAGCAGTACTTC; cdr3_aa: CAWSVRFLAGLYEQYF
clone_size: -; j_call: TRBJ2-2; d_call: -; v_call: TRBV7-3; cdr3_nt: TGTGCCAGCAGTTTCACAGGGAGTCCCACCGGGGAGCTGTTTTTT; cdr3_aa: CASSFTGSPTGELFF
clone_size: few; j_call: TRBJ1-2; d_call: -; v_call: TRBV29-1; cdr3_nt: TGCAGTTTGGGCAAGGATATAGGAGGCTACACCTTC; cdr3_aa: CSLGKDIGGYTF
clone_size: -; j_call: TRBJ2-1; d_call: TRBD2; v_call: TRBV20-1; cdr3_nt: TGCAGTGCTAGAGGGTCTAGCGGGAGCTACAATGAGCAGTTCTTC; cdr3_aa: CSARGSSGSYNEQFF
clone_size: -; j_call: TRBJ2-1; d_call: -; v_call: TRBV5-1; cdr3_nt: TGCGCCAGCAGCCTAAACTGGGATCAAGAGACCCAGTTCTTC; cdr3_aa: CASSLNWDQETQFF
clone_size: many; j_call: TRBJ1-1; d_call: TRBD1; v_call: TRBV7-9; cdr3_nt: TGTGCCAGCAGCTTATCGACAGGGTACACTGAAGCTTTCTTT; cdr3_aa: CASSLSTGYTEAFF
clone_size: -; j_call: TRBJ1-4; d_call: -; v_call: TRBV6-6; cdr3_nt: TGTGCCAGCAGTAGCATCGAAAAACTGTTTTTT; cdr3_aa: CASSSIEKLFF
clone_size: -; j_call: TRBJ2-3; d_call: TRBD2; v_call: TRBV4-1; cdr3_nt: TGCGCCAGCAGCCCTAGCGGGAGTGCTGGCACAGATACGCAGTATTTT; cdr3_aa: CASSPSGSAGTDTQYF
clone_size: few; j_call: TRBJ1-5; d_call: -; v_call: TRBV4-1; cdr3_nt: TGCGCCAGCAGCCAAGAGCGGGGCCTCCTCGGAGGCAATCAGCCCCAGCATTTT; cdr3_aa: CASSQERGLLGGNQPQHF
clone_size: many; j_call: TRBJ2-5; d_call: TRBD2; v_call: TRBV10-3; cdr3_nt: TGTGCCATCAGTGAATCGGTAGCGGGGGCCAACCAAGAGACCCAGTACTTC; cdr3_aa: CAISESVAGANQETQYF
clone_size: few; j_call: TRBJ2-2; d_call: -; v_call: TRBV29-1; cdr3_nt: TGCAGCGCCGATGGTATGAACACCGGGGAGCTGTTTTTT; cdr3_aa: CSADGMNTGELFF
clone_size: -; j_call: TRBJ2-1; d_call: -; v_call: TRBV29-1; cdr3_nt: TGCAGCGTTGAAGATCAGGTCCGGGGGGCTCATGAGCAGTTCTTC; cdr3_aa: CSVEDQVRGAHEQFF
clone_size: -; j_call: TRBJ1-1; d_call: -; v_call: TRBV5-1; cdr3_nt: TGCGCCAGCAGCTATGAGAGGGGAACTGAAGCTTTCTTT; cdr3_aa: CASSYERGTEAFF
clone_size: many; j_call: TRBJ2-5; d_call: -; v_call: TRBV7-3; cdr3_nt: TGTGCCAGCAGCCAAGGGATGGGCCGTCTCGGGGAGACCCAGTACTTC; cdr3_aa: CASSQGMGRLGETQYF
clone_size: -; j_call: TRBJ2-7; d_call: TRBD2; v_call: TRBV2; cdr3_nt: TGTGCCAGCAGTTCCGGGACTAGGAAAGTTGACTACGAGCAGTACTTC; cdr3_aa: CASSSGTRKVDYEQYF
clone_size: -; j_call: TRBJ2-7; d_call: -; v_call: TRBV14; cdr3_nt: TGTGCCAGCAGCCCCCGGCCGTATAGCTCCTACAATGAGCAGTACTTC; cdr3_aa: CASSPRPYSSYNEQYF
clone_size: few; j_call: TRBJ2-3; d_call: -; v_call: TRBV9; cdr3_nt: TGTGCCAGCAGCGTAGGTTCGAGAGGTGGGGGGGCTAGCGGCACGCAGTATTTT; cdr3_aa: CASSVGSRGGGASGTQYF
clone_size: -; j_call: TRBJ2-5; d_call: TRBD1; v_call: TRBV5-1; cdr3_nt: TGCGCCAGCAGCTTGGAGGGGACAGGGTCGGGGGAGACCCAGTACTTC; cdr3_aa: CASSLEGTGSGETQYF
clone_size: -; j_call: TRBJ2-1; d_call: TRBD2; v_call: TRBV4-2; cdr3_nt: TGTGCCAGCAGCCCCGATGGGGGGGGGAGCTCCTACAATGAGCAGTTCTTC; cdr3_aa: CASSPDGGGSSYNEQFF
clone_size: -; j_call: TRBJ2-3; d_call: TRBD2; v_call: TRBV4-1; cdr3_nt: TGCGCCAGCAGCCAAGTCGGGACTAAATCAGATACGCAGTATTTT; cdr3_aa: CASSQVGTKSDTQYF
clone_size: few; j_call: TRBJ2-6; d_call: -; v_call: TRBV20-1; cdr3_nt: TGCAGTGCTAGAGTGCCACCCGAGGCGGCCAACGTCCTGACTTTC; cdr3_aa: CSARVPPEAANVLTF
clone_size: few; j_call: TRBJ2-5; d_call: TRBD2; v_call: TRBV5-5; cdr3_nt: TGTGCCAGCAGCTTGGTCGGCGGCCTCGCCGAACTAGCGGGAGTAATAGAGCAGTACTTC; cdr3_aa: CASSLVGGLAELAGVIEQYF
clone_size: -; j_call: TRBJ1-2; d_call: -; v_call: TRBV5-1; cdr3_nt: TGCGCCAGCAGCTTCCAAAGAAAGAACTATGGCTACACCTTC; cdr3_aa: CASSFQRKNYGYTF
clone_size: few; j_call: TRBJ2-5; d_call: TRBD2; v_call: TRBV20-1; cdr3_nt: TGCAGTGCTGGAGGCGGGACTAGCGGGACCCAAGAGACCCAGTACTTC; cdr3_aa: CSAGGGTSGTQETQYF
clone_size: -; j_call: TRBJ2-5; d_call: -; v_call: TRBV28; cdr3_nt: TGTGCCAGCAGCCTATGGACCTGGCAGGACCAAGAGACCCAGTACTTC; cdr3_aa: CASSLWTWQDQETQYF
clone_size: many; j_call: TRBJ2-5; d_call: -; v_call: TRBV5-1; cdr3_nt: TGCGCCAGCAGCCCAGGTGGGAGAACGGGAGAGACCCAGTACTTC; cdr3_aa: CASSPGGRTGETQYF
clone_size: few; j_call: TRBJ1-5; d_call: -; v_call: TRBV6-1; cdr3_nt: TGTGCCAGCAGTAGAAATAATCTTAGCAATCAGCCCCAGCATTTT; cdr3_aa: CASSRNNLSNQPQHF
clone_size: -; j_call: TRBJ2-3; d_call: -; v_call: TRBV9; cdr3_nt: TGTGCCAGCAGCGACTCCTGGGCGCAGTATTTT; cdr3_aa: CASSDSWAQYF
clone_size: -; j_call: TRBJ1-2; d_call: TRBD1; v_call: TRBV10-2; cdr3_nt: TGCGCCAGCAGTCCGACAGGGTCGGAATATGGCTACACCTTC; cdr3_aa: CASSPTGSEYGYTF
clone_size: -; j_call: TRBJ1-2; d_call: TRBD1; v_call: TRBV15; cdr3_nt: TGTGCCACCAGCAGAGGTTACGCGGACAGGGCACAGTATGGCTACACCTTC; cdr3_aa: CATSRGYADRAQYGYTF